A selection of T cell receptor beta chains follows, all from one sample in a study of blood T cell repertoires in COVID-19. The data were produced by immunoSEQ multiplex PCR, yet TCRdb's version contains in-frame clones alone and is incomplete. The sample holds about 220,000 clones, about 90% seen once. The sample taken for sequencing was PBMCs or T cells enriched from blood (not recorded which). All receptors come from a woman aged 50 to 60 with acute COVID-19. Both conserved end residues are part of each CDR3. Fields, in order: V gene, D gene, J gene, clone size, CDR3 DNA, CDR3 protein. The D gene is left open where the match is weak. The size entry is marked missing in some rows and otherwise reads once, few, many or a size class.

>TRBV12-3/TRBV12-4|TRBD1|TRBJ1-2|-
TGTGCCAGCAGCCTGGGACAGTTCTATGGCTACACCTTC
CASSLGQFYGYTF
>TRBV11-2|-|TRBJ2-1|-
TGTGCCAGCAGCCGGGGGAGATACAATGAGCAGTTCTTC
CASSRGRYNEQFF
>TRBV19|-|TRBJ2-3|-
TGTGCCAGTAGTATAGAACTCTGGTTCCCAGATACGCAGTATTTT
CASSIELWFPDTQYF
>TRBV5-1|-|TRBJ1-2|-
TGCGCCAGCAGCTTCAGTGGTCCTGGCTACACCTTC
CASSFSGPGYTF
>TRBV9|-|TRBJ1-1|-
TGTGCCAGCAGCTCCGGGGGTGAAGCTTTCTTT
CASSSGGEAFF
>TRBV9|-|TRBJ1-1|-
TGTGCCAGCAGCGCCCTGTACGGCACTGAAGCTTTCTTT
CASSALYGTEAFF
>TRBV18|-|TRBJ2-5|-
TGTGCCAGCTCACCACCGTCAAGGCGGGACCAGTACTTC
CASSPPSRRDQYF
>TRBV12-3/TRBV12-4|-|TRBJ2-2|-
TGTGCCAGCAGTTTTACAGGGACCGGGGAGCTGTTTTTT
CASSFTGTGELFF
>TRBV5-1|TRBD2|TRBJ2-7|-
TGCGCCAGCAGCTTGAAGGGACTAGCGGGAGTCTACGAGCAGTACTTC
CASSLKGLAGVYEQYF
>TRBV27|-|TRBJ1-2|-
TGTGCCAGCAGTTCCGGGTACTATGGCTACACCTTC
CASSSGYYGYTF
>TRBV11-1|-|TRBJ1-1|-
TGTGCCAGCAGCTTAGCGGGGTGGCTGAGACAGGACACTGAAGCTTTCTTT
CASSLAGWLRQDTEAFF
>TRBV11-2|-|TRBJ2-7|once
TGTGCCAGCAGCTTAGGGCAGGGGGGTCCCTACGAGCAGTACTTC
CASSLGQGGPYEQYF
>TRBV30|TRBD1|TRBJ1-1|-
TGTGCCTGGAGTGTTCAGGGGGCTGGAGCTTTCTTT
CAWSVQGAGAFF
>TRBV5-1|-|TRBJ2-6|-
TGCGCCAGCAGGGCAGGGGGGAGCTCTGGGGCCAACGTCCTGACTTTC
CASRAGGSSGANVLTF
>TRBV29-1|-|TRBJ1-1|-
TGCAGCGTTGAATGGGCCCCCTTCGGGAACACTGAAGCTTTCTTT
CSVEWAPFGNTEAFF
>TRBV10-1|-|TRBJ2-1|-
TGCGCCAGCAGTGAGTCTAAGCGGGCGGACCTCTATCATTTCTACAATGAGCAGTTCTTC
CASSESKRADLYHFYNEQFF
>TRBV5-4|-|TRBJ1-1|once
TGTGCCAGCAGCTTATCTACAGTGAACACTGAAGCTTTCTTT
CASSLSTVNTEAFF
>TRBV6-5|-|TRBJ1-2|once
TGTGCCACCTCAAGGGAGGTTAACTATGGCTACACCTTC
CATSREVNYGYTF
>TRBV5-1|TRBD1|TRBJ1-4|-
TGCGCCAGCAGCTTGGTCACGGGGACAGGACGGGGTGAAAAACTGTTTTTT
CASSLVTGTGRGEKLFF
>TRBV6-2/TRBV6-3|TRBD1|TRBJ1-2|-
TGTGCCAGCAGCCCACAGGGGTTAGACCCCTATGGCTACACCTTC
CASSPQGLDPYGYTF
>TRBV2|-|TRBJ1-5|-
TGTGCCAGCAACAGGGATAGCAATCAGCCCCAGCATTTT
CASNRDSNQPQHF
>TRBV9|-|TRBJ2-5|-
TGTGCCAGCGGCCCGGTGGGAGTAGGAGAGACCCAGTACTTC
CASGPVGVGETQYF
>TRBV11-2|TRBD2|TRBJ2-5|once
TGTGCCAGCAGCTTATTAAGCGGGGGGTACCAAGAGACCCAGTACTTC
CASSLLSGGYQETQYF
>TRBV2|TRBD1|TRBJ1-5|-
TGTGCCAGCAGTGACGGGACAGGGGTTGAAAATCAGCCCCAGCATTTT
CASSDGTGVENQPQHF
>TRBV9|-|TRBJ2-1|-
TGTGCCAGCAGCGTAGAAGCCGCGATTCTTACCGGCAATGAGCAGTTCTTC
CASSVEAAILTGNEQFF
>TRBV7-9|TRBD2|TRBJ2-1|-
TGTGCCAGTGCGGGGGAAGTGGTTAGCTCCTACAATGAGCAGTTCTTC
CASAGEVVSSYNEQFF
>TRBV21-1|-|TRBJ1-5|-
TGTGCCAGCAGCAAAAAGAAGAATAGGACAGAAACAAGCAATCAGCCCCAGCATTTT
CASSKKKNRTETSNQPQHF
>TRBV6-1|-|TRBJ2-4|-
TGTGCCAGCAGTGATAACATACTGCGGGCCAAAAACATTCAGTACTTC
CASSDNILRAKNIQYF
>TRBV27|-|TRBJ1-5|-
TGTGCCAGCAGTCCCCGGGGTTACAATCAGCCCCAGCATTTT
CASSPRGYNQPQHF
>TRBV19|-|TRBJ1-6|-
TGTGCCAGTAGTTTGCACAGTTCGAGCTCCTATAATTCACCCCTCCACTTT
CASSLHSSSSYNSPLHF
>TRBV7-3|TRBD2|TRBJ2-1|-
TGTGCCAGCAGCACGAGTTACGGGACTACCCACAATGAGCAGTTCTTC
CASSTSYGTTHNEQFF
>TRBV2|TRBD1|TRBJ1-4|-
TGTGCCTTGACAGGGGAGGCTAATGAAAAACTGTTTTTT
CALTGEANEKLFF
>TRBV6-5|TRBD2|TRBJ2-3|-
TGTGCCAGCAGTTACGAAGCGGGAGGGCCAAGTACGCAGTATTTT
CASSYEAGGPSTQYF
>TRBV18|TRBD2|TRBJ2-1|-
TGTGCCAGCTCAGAGAGCGGGAGGGCCCTGTTTGAGCAGTTCTTC
CASSESGRALFEQFF
>TRBV9|TRBD1|TRBJ1-1|-
TGTGCCAGCAGCGTCACAGGGGCTGGCACTGAAGCTTTCTTT
CASSVTGAGTEAFF
>TRBV27|-|TRBJ2-7|few
TGTGCCAGCAGTTTTACGGGAGCGTACGAGCAGTACTTC
CASSFTGAYEQYF
>TRBV28|-|TRBJ2-4|-
TGTGCCAGCAGCCAGCGCTCTATAGTGGCCAAAAACATTCAGTACTTC
CASSQRSIVAKNIQYF
>TRBV7-3|TRBD1|TRBJ2-5|-
TGTGCCAGCAGCCCTCGACAGGGGCCGCCAGGATTGGAGACCCAGTACTTC
CASSPRQGPPGLETQYF
>TRBV7-3|TRBD2|TRBJ2-3|-
TGTGCCAGCAGCCTAATGGGACTAGCGGGAACAGATACGCAGTATTTT
CASSLMGLAGTDTQYF
>TRBV11-3|-|TRBJ2-7|-
TGTGCCAGCAGCTTAGCGGCAGGGGACGAGCAGTACTTC
CASSLAAGDEQYF
>TRBV28|-|TRBJ1-4|-
TGTGCCAGCGCCCTTGCCGGGATCTCAGAGGAAAAACTGTTTTTT
CASALAGISEEKLFF
>TRBV4-3|-|TRBJ2-7|once
TGCGCCAGCAGCCAAGCCCCCGGGTGGGAGCAGTACTTC
CASSQAPGWEQYF
>TRBV5-1|-|TRBJ1-4|-
TGCGCCAGCAGCTTGGCCTCGCCCGAGGAAAAACTGTTTTTT
CASSLASPEEKLFF
>TRBV5-4|TRBD1|TRBJ1-4|-
TGTGCCAGCAGCGTCCGGGACAGGGATGAAAAACTGTTTTTT
CASSVRDRDEKLFF